This T cell receptor (beta chain) was recovered during a study of blood T cell repertoires in COVID-19. Study in general: The cDNA or gDNA used as material had been derived from T cells, B-cell-depleted T cells, or PBMCs.

Individuals aged about 18 to 89 years were recruited from 24 US areas. CDR1 and CDR2 from the germline V gene are SGHTA and FQGTGA. Trimming pared 2 bases from V and 4 bases from J, leaving 15 bases between. CDR3 length: 16 amino acids. Per the original methods: Reference gene primer amplification yielded estimated nucleated cell counts. Libraries were prepared by immunoSEQ multiplex PCR; TCRdb keeps only in-frame clonotypes and omits some of them. The DNA gave D and trimming, while V, J and clone size come from that table. The profile shows some 180,000 clones, approximately 80% of them singletons. This receptor was obtained from a man between 60 and 70 years old who had been exposed to COVID-19. Sequenced material: PBMCs or T cells enriched from blood (not recorded which). This chain joins TRBV7-3 and TRBJ2-1; no clear D. The CDR3 DNA sequence: TGTGCCAGCAGCTTAGTCGGCGCGGTTGGGTACAATGAGCAGTTCTTC. Translation gives CASSLVGAVGYNEQFF.